Below are 22 T cell receptor beta chains sequenced from a single sample in a study of blood T cell repertoires in COVID-19. The table came from immunoSEQ multiplex PCR; TCRdb's copy has only in-frame clones and leaves some out. The sample lists about 220,000 clones, around 83% occurring once. Sample: peripheral blood. These receptors all come from a woman in her sixties or seventies with COVID-19, enrolled during active disease.

This clone was counted only a few times. Other DNA sequences from this sample encode an identical CDR3 as well. J is TRBJ1-1 and V is TRBV5-1; D is perhaps TRBD1 (5 bases). Trimming took off 0 bases at V and 1 base at J, with 7 bases between the two ends. The germline CDR1 and CDR2 sequences are SGHRS and YFSETQ. This CDR3 spans 14 amino acids. CDR3 region: CASSLEGANTEAFF. The CDR3 DNA is TGCGCCAGCAGCTTGGAAGGGGCGAACACTGAAGCTTTCTTT.

The chain is built from TRBV19 and TRBJ1-4; 8 bases line up with TRBD1. V lost 4 bases, J lost 12 bases, and 13 bases stayed unmatched. The germline V gene encodes CDR1 LNHDA and CDR2 SQIVND (reference sequence). The CDR3 totals 15 residues. The chain's CDR3 is CASSRRTGSFIELFF. DNA of the CDR3: TGTGCCAGTAGTAGAAGGACAGGGAGCTTCATCGAACTGTTTTTT.

In this sample, this clone turned up a few times. The rearrangement uses TRBV19 and TRBJ2-3, with TRBD1 matching over 7 bases. The junction had 6 bases not matched to a gene; V was cut back by 5 bases and J by 1 base. The CDR3 is 15 residues long. Germline CDR1 and CDR2: LNHDA and SQIVND (reference sequence). As DNA, the CDR3 is TGTGCCAGTAGTCTAGGGACAGCTCGCACAGATACGCAGTATTTT. Translation gives CASSLGTARTDTQYF. Filled out from reference TRBV19 and TRBJ2-3, the complete variable domain reads DGGITQSPKYLFRKEGQNVTLSCEQNLNHDAMYWYRQDPGQGLRLIYYSQIVNDFQKGDIAEGYSVSREKKESFPLTVTSAQKNPTAFYLCASSLGTARTDTQYFGPGTRLTVL.

The chain is built from TRBV3-1 (or the pseudogene TRBV3-2) and TRBJ2-1, with TRBD2 matching 7 bases. The CDR3 is 17 amino acids. V lost 4 bases, J lost 4 bases, and 13 bases stayed unmatched. Germline CDR1 and CDR2: LGHDT and YNNKEL (reference sequence). Written as DNA, the CDR3 is TGTGCCAGCAGCCCCATGATGACTAGCAGGGTTTACAATGAGCAGTTCTTC. Translated, it gives CASSPMMTSRVYNEQFF.

This CDR3 is CASSGGTSGSGEQFF. The CDR3 region has the DNA TGTGCCAGCAGCGGGGGGACTAGCGGGAGCGGTGAGCAGTTCTTC. The chain has TRBV9 and TRBJ2-1; 14 bases map to TRBD2. The CDR3 covers 15 residues. Germline V gene sequence: CDR1 SGDLS, CDR2 YYNGEE. J was trimmed by 9 bases and V by 3 bases; bases with no gene match: 5.

The chain recombines TRBV6-1 with TRBJ2-3; perhaps TRBD2 as D (5 bases). V gave up 5 bases and J gave up 3 bases, with 15 bases separating them. Germline V gene data show CDR1 as MNHNS and CDR2 as SASEGT. There are 15 residues in the CDR3. The CDR3 spells CASSWNGGRTDTQYF. In DNA, the CDR3 is TGTGCCAGCAGTTGGAACGGAGGAAGGACAGATACGCAGTATTTT.

This clone has a single count. J is TRBJ2-1 and V is TRBV4-1, with 7 bases matching TRBD2. This CDR3 has 17 amino acids. Germline assignment: CDR1 MGHRA and CDR2 YSYEKL. V shed 0 bases and J 4 bases; nucleotides not matched to a gene: 9. The CDR3 DNA is TGCGCCAGCAGCCAAGATCGGGGGGACTGGGTTTACAATGAGCAGTTCTTC. The encoded protein is CASSQDRGDWVYNEQFF.

The chain has TRBV19 and TRBJ2-1, with D maybe TRBD1 (7 bases). The CDR3 is 19 amino acids. The germline gives CDR1 LNHDA, CDR2 SQIVND (reference sequence). Trimming took off 3 bases at V and 7 bases at J, with 28 bases between the two ends. CDR3 nucleotides: TGTGCCAGTAGTATTTACGGGGGAAGGGCAGCTTGGACAGGTAATGAGCAGTTCTTC. This translates into CASSIYGGRAAWTGNEQFF.

This sequence joins TRBV7-2 and TRBJ1-3; unclear D gene. V shed 4 bases and J shed 0 bases, with 10 bases lying between them. The CDR3 is 15 amino acids. Germline-derived CDR1 and CDR2 are SGHTA and FQGNSA. The DNA for the CDR3 is TGTGCCAGCAGCTCCCCAGGAAACTCTGGAAACACCATATATTTT. Its protein is CASSSPGNSGNTIYF.

This chain joins TRBV5-1 and TRBJ2-3, with TRBD2 matching over 12 bases. CDR1 is SGHRS, CDR2 YFSETQ, per germline. The CDR3 runs 20 residues. V was clipped by 0 bases and J by 3 bases; unmatched bases: 14. The CDR3 bases are TGCGCCAGCAGCTTGGTCCCATTGACTAGCGGGAGCCGAGGGACAGATACGCAGTATTTT. Its translation is CASSLVPLTSGSRGTDTQYF.

This clone was seen a single time. CDR3 in amino acids: CASSFRTANTEAFF. In DNA form, the CDR3 reads TGTGCCAGCAGTTTCAGGACAGCGAACACTGAAGCTTTCTTT. This chain joins TRBV27 and TRBJ1-1; a possible D gene is TRBD1 (6 bases). The CDR3 sequence is 14 residues long. V was clipped by 3 bases and J by 1 base, with 9 bases between them. Per the germline V gene, CDR1 is MNHEY and CDR2 is SMNVEV (reference sequence).

The gene calls are TRBV28 and TRBJ1-1; 7 bases map to TRBD1. Trimming at V came to 7 bases and at J to 2 bases, leaving 10 bases not matched to a gene. The CDR3 covers 15 residues. Per germline, CDR1 MDHEN and CDR2 SYDVKM. In DNA form, the CDR3 reads TGTGCCAGCAATCCCCGACAGGGTACTAACACTGAAGCTTTCTTT. Translating it yields CASNPRQGTNTEAFF.

This chain joins TRBV28 and TRBJ1-1; D is undetermined. Germline V gene lookup returns CDR1 MDHEN and CDR2 SYDVKM. V lost 8 bases to trimming and J lost 0 bases, with 10 bases between them. The CDR3 has 13 residues. In nucleotides, the CDR3 is TGTGCCAGCGGTACGGGGATGAACACTGAAGCTTTCTTT. Residues: CASGTGMNTEAFF.

The V and J genes are TRBV28 and TRBJ2-1; TRBD2 aligns across 9 bases. Losses at the gene ends were 4 bases for V and 2 bases for J; bases not matched to a gene: 3. The CDR3 totals 15 residues. Germline values: CDR1 MDHEN, CDR2 SYDVKM. CDR3 bases: TGTGCCAGCAGTTCCCTAGCGGGACCCTACAATGAGCAGTTCTTC. This sequence encodes CASSSLAGPYNEQFF.

DNA of the CDR3: TGTGCCAGTAGATCGGAGCGGGACCGCTACACCTTC. Its translation is CASRSERDRYTF. The gene calls are TRBV19 and TRBJ1-2; D perhaps matches TRBD1 (5 bases). Germline-derived CDR1 and CDR2 are LNHDA and SQIVND (reference sequence). This CDR3 has 12 residues. V lost 6 bases and J 9 bases, leaving 14 bases between the germline ends. The complete variable domain, with remaining parts taken from reference TRBV19 and TRBJ1-2, reads DGGITQSPKYLFRKEGQNVTLSCEQNLNHDAMYWYRQDPGQGLRLIYYSQIVNDFQKGDIAEGYSVSREKKESFPLTVTSAQKNPTAFYLCASRSERDRYTFGSGTRLTVV.

CDR3 in amino acids: CASSVRRGAGAGSYNEQFF. The CDR3 region has the DNA TGTGCCAGCAGCGTTAGACGAGGGGCGGGAGCGGGCTCCTACAATGAGCAGTTCTTC. The J gene is TRBJ2-1, the V gene TRBV9; TRBD2 matches at 7 bases. CDR1 is SGDLS and CDR2 is YYNGEE in the germline V gene. The CDR3 covers 19 residues. Trimming at V came to 2 bases and at J to 0 bases, leaving 14 bases not matched to a gene. Full variable domain (missing parts from reference TRBV9 and TRBJ2-1): DSGVTQTPKHLITATGQRVTLRCSPRSGDLSVYWYQQSLDQGLQFLIQYYNGEERAKGNILERFSAQQFPDLHSELNLSSLELGDSALYFCASSVRRGAGAGSYNEQFFGPGTRLTVL.

The chain is built from TRBV11-2 and TRBJ2-1; 10 bases agree with TRBD2. From germline, CDR1 is SGHAT and CDR2 FQNNGV. CDR3 length: 18 residues. J lost 0 bases, V lost 6 bases, and 11 bases had no gene match. This CDR3 is CASRPTSGMGLSYNEQFF. DNA for the CDR3: TGTGCCAGCAGGCCTACTAGCGGGATGGGTCTCTCCTACAATGAGCAGTTCTTC.

This rearrangement joins TRBV19 to TRBJ2-7; weak D call: TRBD1 (5 bases). The CDR3 loop spans 14 amino acids. The V gene lost 4 bases and the J gene lost 0 bases, with 10 bases spanning the gap. From germline, CDR1 is LNHDA and CDR2 SQIVND (reference sequence). The CDR3 nucleotides read TGTGCCAGTAGTAATACAGGAAGCTCCTACGAGCAGTACTTC. Protein product: CASSNTGSSYEQYF.

The V and J genes are TRBV6-2 or TRBV6-3 and TRBJ2-1, with TRBD2 identical over 8 bases. Germline V CDR1 and CDR2: MNHEY, SVGEGT. V dropped 5 bases and J dropped 7; count of bases not matched to a gene: 13. The CDR3 is 16 amino acids. The DNA of the CDR3 is TGTGCCAGCAGTCTCGTAGCGGGAACGCACGGGAATGAGCAGTTCTTC. Protein product: CASSLVAGTHGNEQFF.

The chain links TRBV27 to TRBJ2-1; 9 bases line up with TRBD1. V lost 9 bases to trimming and J lost 11 bases; unmatched junction nucleotides: 14. CDR1 MNHEY and CDR2 SMNVEV come from the germline V gene (reference sequence). The CDR3 runs to 14 residues. CDR3 loop: CASRTSFDRGKQFF. The CDR3 region has the DNA TGTGCCAGTCGGACAAGTTTTGACAGGGGGAAGCAGTTCTTC.

This clone was detected a few times. The chain recombines TRBV3-1 (or the pseudogene TRBV3-2) with TRBJ2-5; D possibly corresponds to TRBD2 (6 bases). The CDR3 length is 17 residues. In germline, CDR1 is LGHDT, CDR2 YNNKEL (reference sequence). Trimming took off 0 bases at V and 4 bases at J, with 18 bases between the two ends. CDR3: CASSQDSPRRERETQYF. DNA of the CDR3: TGTGCCAGCAGCCAAGATTCACCCAGGCGGGAACGAGAGACCCAGTACTTC.

The chain links TRBV5-4 to TRBJ2-5; no reliable D call. This CDR3 has 13 residues. V was pared by 4 bases and J by 0 bases, with 7 bases between. Per the germline V gene, CDR1 is SGHNT and CDR2 is YYREEE (reference sequence). This chain's CDR3 is CASSRSYQETQYF. In nucleotides, the CDR3 is TGTGCCAGCAGCCGGTCGTACCAAGAGACCCAGTACTTC.